A selection of T cell receptor beta chains follows, all from one sample in a study of human CD8 memory T cell subsets. No DNA is given; TCRdb re-called the 5' RACE reads and lists each CDR3 protein once. This repertoire comprises about 9,300 distinct CDR3 sequences; its ten largest clones make up 20% to 25%. Sequencing input: CD8+ T cells from PBMCs. Receptor source: a human donor in good health. Each CDR3 is given with its conserved first and last residue. Some rows have no size entry. The others give once, few or many, or a class for an expanded clone.

clone size | J gene | V gene | CDR3 protein
. | TRBJ2-3 | TRBV6-2/TRBV6-3 | CALSGAISTDTQYF
. | TRBJ2-7 | TRBV6-2/TRBV6-3 | CASSLGYYEQYF
. | TRBJ1-1 | TRBV6-2/TRBV6-3 | CASSRQALNTEAFF
. | TRBJ2-3 | TRBV5-1 | CASRKTSGSTDTQYF
. | TRBJ2-7 | TRBV28 | CASNHLKGLEGSYEQYF
. | TRBJ2-1 | TRBV20-1 | CSAINIGSSYNEQFF
. | TRBJ2-1 | TRBV27 | CASSLSSGTSEYNEQFF
medium-sized | TRBJ1-4 | TRBV7-6 | CASSSPTEYTTNEKLFF
. | TRBJ2-1 | TRBV12-5 | CASGLGTEQFF
. | TRBJ2-3 | TRBV6-2/TRBV6-3 | CASSYSTYVTSENTDTQYF
. | TRBJ2-1 | TRBV9 | CAPRRMGVGHNEQFF
. | TRBJ2-1 | TRBV19 | CASSATSGNEQFF
. | TRBJ2-5 | TRBV2 | CASRRLASMEIETQYF
. | TRBJ2-4 | TRBV12-3/TRBV12-4 | CASRGTGEMVKNIQYF
. | TRBJ2-3 | TRBV3-1 | CASSPAGDRGDGDTQYF
. | TRBJ2-1 | TRBV18 | CASSPLAGDNEQFF
. | TRBJ2-2 | TRBV6-1 | CASRPSGSGAGELFF
. | TRBJ2-2 | TRBV19 | CASSITGPGELFF
. | TRBJ1-4 | TRBV7-9 | CASSYMDGDSGKLFF
. | TRBJ1-1 | TRBV12-3/TRBV12-4 | CASSLRREERAEAFF
. | TRBJ2-1 | TRBV29-1 | CSVELAGVSSYNEQFF
. | TRBJ2-5 | TRBV6-5 | CASSYGGRETQYF
medium-sized | TRBJ2-3 | TRBV29-1 | CSVEAEGLAGSDTQYF